Below are 23 T cell receptor beta chains sequenced from a single sample in a study of response to subunit inactivated influenza vaccine. TCRdb reanalysed the RT-PCR reads using MiXCR and keeps one entry per CDR3 protein. This table has a few hundred thousand distinct CDR3 sequences, 21% appearing once. The sample consisted of PBMCs from blood, taken about 20 months after vaccination. The receptors were gathered from a man aged 50 to 69 who received an inactivated influenza vaccine.

This clonotype was seen a few times. This chain uses TRBV7-6 with TRBJ1-6; no definite D call. In germline, CDR1 is SGHVS, CDR2 FNYEAQ. The length of the CDR3 is 17 residues. V lost 4 bases and J lost 2, with 15 bases in between. The DNA for the CDR3 is TGTGCCAGCAGCTCTTCGGCCTCAACGGCCTATAATTCACCCCTCCACTTT. Translating it yields CASSSSASTAYNSPLHF.

CDR3 in amino acids: CASSPGTGHQPQHF. CDR3 nucleotides: TGCGCCAGCAGCCCCGGGACAGGGCATCAGCCCCAGCATTTT. J is TRBJ1-5 and V is TRBV5-1, with 9 bases matching TRBD1. V gave up 4 bases and J gave up 5 bases; unmatched junction bases: 4. This CDR3 comprises 14 residues. Germline CDR1 reads SGHRS; CDR2 reads YFSETQ. Variable domain in full (rest from reference TRBV5-1 and TRBJ1-5): KAGVTQTPRYLIKTRGQQVTLSCSPISGHRSVSWYQQTPGQGLQFLFEYFSETQRNKGNFPGRFSGRQFSNSRSEMNVSTLELGDSALYLCASSPGTGHQPQHFGDGTRLSIL.

This clonotype was recorded many times. The rearrangement joins TRBV30 to TRBJ1-4; 7 positions match TRBD1. Germline CDR1 and CDR2: GTSNPN and SVGIG (reference sequence). V was clipped by 1 base and J by 4 bases; unmatched bases: 3. This CDR3 has 14 amino acids. The CDR3 DNA reads TGTGCCTGGAGTGGGGGACAGTTTAATGAAAAACTGTTTTTT. This translates into CAWSGGQFNEKLFF.

The V gene is TRBV5-4, the J gene TRBJ2-3; tentatively, D is TRBD2 (5 bases). Germline CDR1 and CDR2: SGHNT and YYREEE (reference sequence). V was shortened by 1 base and J by 2 bases, with 8 bases between the two germline ends. This CDR3 is built from 14 residues. The CDR3 loop reads CASSLKRDTDTQYF. The CDR3 coding sequence is TGTGCCAGCAGCTTGAAACGGGACACAGATACGCAGTATTTT.

This clonotype came up many times. The chain carries TRBV25-1 and TRBJ1-6; no reliable D call. V was pared by 3 bases and J by 0 bases, with 6 bases between. The CDR3 totals 15 residues. Germline CDR1 is MGHDK and CDR2 is SYGVNS. The DNA of the CDR3 is TGTGCCAGCAGTGAGGAAAGCTCCTATAATTCACCCCTCCACTTT. Translated, it gives CASSEESSYNSPLHF.

This clonotype was observed a handful of times. This sequence joins TRBV28 and TRBJ1-5; D uncertain. The V end lost 2 bases, the J end lost 1 base, and 12 bases lay between the germline ends. The CDR3 spans 16 residues. Germline CDR1 MDHEN, CDR2 SYDVKM. In DNA form, the CDR3 reads TGTGCCAGCAGTTTACTCGGGCCCGGGAGCAATCAGCCCCAGCATTTT. Amino acid sequence: CASSLLGPGSNQPQHF.

This clonotype was picked up a small number of times. This chain joins TRBV7-2 and TRBJ2-5; 7 bases fit TRBD1. Losses at the gene ends were 4 bases for V and 2 bases for J; bases not matched to a gene: 7. The CDR3 consists of 15 residues. Germline CDR1 is SGHTA and CDR2 is FQGNSA. CDR3 region: CASSSGTASQETQYF. The CDR3 coding sequence is TGTGCCAGCAGCTCCGGGACAGCATCTCAAGAGACCCAGTACTTC.

This chain connects TRBV27 to TRBJ1-4, with 7 bases that match TRBD1. Looked up from germline, CDR1 is MNHEY and CDR2 is SMNVEV (reference sequence). This CDR3 has 15 amino acids. The J segment lost 4 bases and the V segment lost 6 bases, leaving 8 bases of the junction unmatched. CDR3 bases: TGTGCCAGCAGCAAGACAGGGAGGAGTAATGAAAAACTGTTTTTT. This gives the protein CASSKTGRSNEKLFF.

Here the CDR3 reads CASSQVRSRGYTF. The CDR3 DNA is TGTGCCAGCAGCCAAGTCCGCAGCCGTGGCTACACCTTC. The chain uses TRBV3-1 and TRBJ1-2; D unresolved. Germline lookup yields CDR1 LGHDT and CDR2 YNNKEL (reference sequence). V lost 1 base and J 7 bases, leaving 10 bases between the germline ends. This CDR3 comprises 13 residues. Looking up the rest from reference TRBV3-1 and TRBJ1-2 gives the full variable domain: DTAVSQTPKYLVTQMGNDKSIKCEQNLGHDTMYWYKQDSKKFLKIMFSYNNKELIINETVPNRFSPKSPDKAHLNLHINSLELGDSAVYFCASSQVRSRGYTFGSGTRLTVV.

This clonotype was recorded a few times. The chain links TRBV10-3 to TRBJ2-1; 14 bases are a match to TRBD2. The CDR3 covers 14 residues. V trimming: 4 bases; J trimming: 7 bases; junction bases outside the gene matches: 0. CDR1 is ENHRY, CDR2 SYGVKD, per germline. In nucleotides, the CDR3 is TGTGCCATCAGTGGGACTAGCGGGGGGAATGAGCAGTTCTTC. It is translated as CAISGTSGGNEQFF.

The chain joins TRBV2 to TRBJ2-7; no clear D. V was pared by 1 base and J by 0 bases, with 7 bases between. CDR3 length: 14 residues. Germline CDR1 and CDR2: SNHLY and FYNNEI. This CDR3 is CASSEGVISYEQYF. The DNA of the CDR3 is TGTGCCAGCAGTGAAGGGGTAATCTCCTACGAGCAGTACTTC.

This clonotype was counted between two and nine times. The gene calls are TRBV4-1 and TRBJ1-6; D is unclear. Germline V gene lookup returns CDR1 MGHRA and CDR2 YSYEKL. CDR3 length: 15 residues. Trimming took 0 bases from V and 6 from J, leaving 9 bases between them. CDR3 sequence (DNA): TGCGCCAGCAGCCAAGATTCTTGGGGTAATTCACCCCTCCACTTT. It translates to CASSQDSWGNSPLHF.

The chain has TRBV7-6 and TRBJ2-3, with 8 bases aligning to TRBD1. Germline assignment: CDR1 SGHVS and CDR2 FNYEAQ. V lost 7 bases to trimming and J lost 0 bases; unmatched junction nucleotides: 6. This CDR3 is built from 15 residues. The CDR3 here is CASTIGTGSTDTQYF. CDR3 coding DNA: TGTGCCAGCACAATTGGGACAGGCAGCACAGATACGCAGTATTTT.

The gene calls are TRBV12-3 or TRBV12-4 and TRBJ1-1; 7 nucleotides match TRBD1. The V segment lost 5 bases and the J segment 1 base; nucleotides outside the gene matches: 7. This CDR3 is built from 15 residues. CDR3 in DNA: TGTGCCAGCAGTACTCACAGGGGAACGAACACTGAAGCTTTCTTT. Encoded protein: CASSTHRGTNTEAFF.

This clonotype appeared a few times. This sequence joins TRBV2 and TRBJ1-6; D unclear. The CDR3 is 12 amino acids. V gave up 7 bases and J gave up 6 bases, with 7 bases separating them. CDR1 and CDR2 (germline): SNHLY, FYNNEI. The CDR3 DNA is TGTGCCAGCAATCCGGCTAATTCACCCCTCCACTTT. As protein: CASNPANSPLHF.

This chain uses TRBV7-2 with TRBJ1-3; D is unclear. V lost 2 bases and J 0 bases, leaving 8 bases between the germline ends. Germline V gives CDR1 SGHTA, CDR2 FQGNSA. CDR3 length: 15 amino acids. The CDR3 DNA follows: TGTGCCAGCAGCTTATTGAGGGACTCTGGAAACACCATATATTTT. This encodes CASSLLRDSGNTIYF.

This clonotype showed up many times. V is TRBV20-1 and J is TRBJ1-1; no reliable D call. This CDR3 spans 10 amino acids. Germline CDR1 reads DFQATT; CDR2 reads SNEGSKA (reference sequence). The ends were cut back, 3 bases at V and 5 bases at J, with 4 bases in the middle. The CDR3 here is CSARLTEAFF. DNA of the CDR3: TGCAGTGCTAGGTTAACTGAAGCTTTCTTT.

This clonotype appeared many times. The genes are TRBV4-3 and TRBJ1-2; 8 bases align to TRBD1. J gave up 9 bases and V 2 bases, and 11 bases lay outside the gene matches. Germline V gives CDR1 LGHNA, CDR2 YSLEER. The CDR3 totals 15 residues. The CDR3 DNA reads as TGCGCCAGCAGCCAACAGGGACAGGTGGGGTATCGCTACACCTTC. Translated, it gives CASSQQGQVGYRYTF.

This clonotype appeared a few times. The chain carries TRBV20-1 and TRBJ1-2; D perhaps matches TRBD1 (6 bases). The CDR3 spans 13 residues. V was trimmed by 7 bases and J by 1 base, leaving 13 bases between them. Germline V gene data show CDR1 as DFQATT and CDR2 as SNEGSKA (reference sequence). CDR3 in amino acids: CSVQGTNNYGYTF. The CDR3, as DNA: TGCAGTGTCCAGGGGACCAATAACTATGGCTACACCTTC.

This clonotype was seen at least ten times. The chain uses TRBV18 and TRBJ1-1; D remains ambiguous. Trimming took off 1 base at V and 4 bases at J, with 13 bases between the two ends. Germline lookup yields CDR1 KGHSH and CDR2 LQKENI. This CDR3 spans 15 amino acids. The CDR3 is CASSPRQEVGTEAFF. CDR3 nucleotides: TGTGCCAGCTCACCACGTCAGGAGGTGGGCACTGAAGCTTTCTTT.

This clonotype was counted only a few times. The DNA for the CDR3 is TGTGCCAGCTCACCACCGGGCTTCACAGATACGCAGTATTTT. Translated, it gives CASSPPGFTDTQYF. The chain links TRBV18 to TRBJ2-3, with D uncertain. The CDR3 runs to 14 residues. Germline V gives CDR1 KGHSH, CDR2 LQKENI. Trimming cost V 0 bases and J 2 bases, with 6 bases left between them. Drawing the rest from reference TRBV18 and TRBJ2-3, the complete variable domain is NAGVMQNPRHLVRRRGQEARLRCSPMKGHSHVYWYRQLPEEGLKFMVYLQKENIIDESGMPKERFSAEFPKEGPSILRIQQVVRGDSAAYFCASSPPGFTDTQYFGPGTRLTVL.

This clonotype was detected a few times. Here the CDR3 DNA reads TGCAGTGCTAGGGGGCAGGCCCTGAAGCTAAGGCATGGCTACACCTTC. Translating it yields CSARGQALKLRHGYTF. This chain uses TRBV20-1 with TRBJ1-2; D possibly corresponds to TRBD1 (5 bases). Trimming took off 3 bases at V and 6 bases at J, with 23 bases between the two ends. CDR1 is DFQATT, CDR2 SNEGSKA, per germline (reference sequence). The CDR3 runs to 16 residues.

V and J are TRBV7-8 and TRBJ1-2; D gene unclear. Trimming took 4 bases from V and 3 from J, leaving 24 bases between them. The CDR3 extends over 18 amino acids. Germline CDR1 is SGHVS and CDR2 is FQNEAQ. The CDR3 sequence: CASSYHPWAGPQDYGYTF. The CDR3 nucleotides read TGTGCCAGCAGCTACCACCCCTGGGCAGGACCCCAGGACTATGGCTACACCTTC.